These 24 T cell receptor beta chains were all obtained from the same sample, sequenced in a study of vaccination and CD4 T cells after COVID-19. The antigens these receptors bind are not known. At the Johns Hopkins FTIC core, DNA taken from cultured CD4+ T cells was sequenced by way of the Oncomine TCR Beta short-read assay. TCRdb used MiXCR to reprocess the PCR reads, holding one entry per CDR3 protein. The data hold 4,000 to 5,000 distinct CDR3 sequences, with roughly two fifths observed a single time. Treatment described: approximately 11-day PBMC culture with coronavirus spike peptide pools or control peptides (ViraFEST assay). Unexposed donor CD4+ T cells predated the COVID-19 pandemic, collected 2011-2018. Input material: CD4+ T cells from blood, cultured in vitro. The origin of the receptors is a human donor in good health.

This sequence joins TRBV25-1 and TRBJ2-3; D unclear. V lost 0 bases and J lost 5, with 9 bases in between. The CDR3 loop spans 14 amino acids. Germline CDR1 MGHDK, CDR2 SYGVNS. The CDR3 sequence: CASSEYRRGDTQYF. In DNA form, the CDR3 reads TGTGCCAGCAGTGAATATCGGCGCGGAGATACGCAGTATTTT.

This clonotype has just a few counts. The chain couples TRBV12-3 or TRBV12-4 to TRBJ1-1; no definite D call. Trimming removed 6 bases from V and 4 bases from J, with 12 bases in between. The CDR3 is 13 amino acids. The CDR3 loop reads CASRRGQTTEAFF. The CDR3 DNA reads TGTGCCAGCAGGAGAGGGCAAACCACTGAAGCTTTCTTT.

This clonotype was detected only a few times. The chain combines TRBV7-6 with TRBJ1-1; TRBD1 matches at 7 bases. Per the germline V gene, CDR1 is SGHVS and CDR2 is FNYEAQ. The CDR3 extends over 15 amino acids. J lost 0 bases, V lost 4 bases, and 5 bases had no gene match. The CDR3 reads CASSSTTGLNTEAFF. The CDR3 DNA reads as TGTGCCAGCAGCTCTACGACAGGGCTGAACACTGAAGCTTTCTTT.

The chain uses TRBV27 and TRBJ2-1; D is undetermined. CDR1 is MNHEY, CDR2 SMNVEV, per germline (reference sequence). Deletions cut 3 bases from V and 9 bases from J, with 3 bases between. The CDR3 length is 10 residues. The CDR3 spells CASSFPEQFF. The CDR3 region has the DNA TGTGCCAGCAGTTTTCCTGAGCAGTTCTTC.

The V call is TRBV7-2, the J call TRBJ2-7, with D possibly TRBD2 on 7 matching bases. The CDR3 length is 16 residues. The germline V gene has CDR1 SGHTA and CDR2 FQGNSA. V was trimmed by 8 bases and J by 0 bases, leaving 20 bases between them. The CDR3 DNA follows: TGTGCCAGCCAAGACTTTGGGGGGGGGCGCTCCTACGAGCAGTACTTC. It translates to CASQDFGGGRSYEQYF. The entire variable domain, with the rest obtained from reference TRBV7-2 and TRBJ2-7, is as follows: GAGVSQSPSNKVTEKGKDVELRCDPISGHTALYWYRQSLGQGLEFLIYFQGNSAPDKSGLPSDRFSAERTGGSVSTLTIQRTQQEDSAVYLCASQDFGGGRSYEQYFGPGTRLTVT.

This rearrangement joins TRBV29-1 to TRBJ1-1; tentatively, D is TRBD1 (6 bases). V dropped 3 bases and J dropped 1 base, with 12 bases sitting between them. CDR1 is SQVTM and CDR2 is ANQGSEA in the germline V gene. There are 14 residues in the CDR3. In DNA, the CDR3 is TGCAGCGTTGAGCCCGGACAGAGGAACACTGAAGCTTTCTTT. This sequence encodes CSVEPGQRNTEAFF.

This CDR3 is CASSLLQTGGVGPLHF. DNA for the CDR3: TGTGCCAGCAGTTTACTCCAGACAGGGGGCGTAGGACCCCTCCACTTT. The chain couples TRBV27 to TRBJ1-6; 10 bases line up with TRBD1. The CDR3 has 16 amino acids. V was pared by 2 bases and J by 12 bases, with 10 bases of the junction left unmatched. CDR1 and CDR2 (germline): MNHEY, SMNVEV (reference sequence).

This clonotype was found a few times. The CDR3 coding sequence is TGTGCCAGCAGTGAACTAGCGGGGGGGCAAGAGACCCAGTACTTC. As protein: CASSELAGGQETQYF. The chain has TRBV6-1 and TRBJ2-5; 12 positions match TRBD2. The junction had 0 bases not matched to a gene; V was cut back by 2 bases and J by 2 bases. The CDR3 contains 15 residues. Germline CDR1 reads MNHNS; CDR2 reads SASEGT.

This chain's CDR3 is CASSQVQISVISSPLHF. CDR3 in DNA: TGCGCCAGCAGCCAAGTCCAAATTAGTGTAATCAGTTCACCCCTCCACTTT. The gene calls are TRBV4-1 and TRBJ1-6; D call uncertain. Trimming removed 1 base at V and 9 bases at J, with 19 bases between. The CDR3 length is 17 residues. Germline CDR1 is MGHRA and CDR2 is YSYEKL.

This clonotype was detected only a few times. The V call is TRBV24-1, the J call TRBJ2-1; 11 bases map to TRBD2. The CDR3 contains 14 residues. V was pared by 6 bases and J by 4 bases, with 1 base of the junction left unmatched. Germline-derived CDR1 and CDR2 are KGHDR and SFDVKD. The CDR3, as DNA: TGTGCCACCAGTACTAGCGGGGGTTACAATGAGCAGTTCTTC. Encoded protein: CATSTSGGYNEQFF.

The table lists this clonotype with a few counts. A junction boundary mismatches the germline segment, possibly from a read error. The chain carries TRBV7-3 and TRBJ2-3; 10 bases agree with TRBD2. There are 12 residues in the CDR3. CDR1 SGHTA and CDR2 FQGTGA come from the germline V gene. The CDR3 bases are TGTGCCAGCAGCTTAGAAGCGGGGGGGCCTAATTTT. Translation gives CASSLEAGGPNF.

V is TRBV7-9 and J is TRBJ1-2, with TRBD1 as a possible D gene (6 bases). The ends were cut back, 3 bases at V and 6 bases at J, with 17 bases in the middle. CDR3 size: 15 residues. Germline loops: CDR1 SEHNR, CDR2 FQNEAQ (reference sequence). The CDR3 loop reads CASSLGTGRQDGYTF. CDR3 sequence (DNA): TGTGCCAGCAGCTTGGGTACAGGCCGACAGGATGGCTACACCTTC.

CDR3 loop: CASSPFMNTEAFF. The CDR3 region has the DNA TGTGCCAGCAGTCCCTTTATGAACACTGAAGCTTTCTTT. The rearrangement links TRBV6-1 to TRBJ1-1; D unresolved. CDR1 is MNHNS, CDR2 SASEGT, per germline. Between the trimmed V and J ends, which lost 5 bases and 0 bases, there was a span of 7 bases. The CDR3 loop spans 13 amino acids.

This clonotype has a handful of counts. The chain carries TRBV19 and TRBJ1-1; D uncertain. The length of the CDR3 is 15 residues. V was shortened by 0 bases and J by 0 bases, with 8 bases between the two germline ends. From germline, CDR1 is LNHDA and CDR2 SQIVND (reference sequence). CDR3 sequence reads: CASSIDGSMNTEAFF. The CDR3 DNA sequence: TGTGCCAGTAGTATAGATGGTTCTATGAACACTGAAGCTTTCTTT.

This sequence joins TRBV6-5 and TRBJ1-2, with D perhaps matching TRBD1 (5 bases). CDR3 length: 15 amino acids. V shed 4 bases and J shed 8 bases, with 20 bases lying between them. From germline, CDR1 is MNHEY and CDR2 SVGAGI. The CDR3 DNA sequence: TGTGCCAGCAGTTTGTTCGTTGGGGCCGGGAGCGGCTACACCTTC. Residues: CASSLFVGAGSGYTF.

This clonotype was seen more than once but under ten times. The V gene is TRBV9, the J gene TRBJ2-5, with 8 bases aligning to TRBD2. The germline CDR1 and CDR2 sequences are SGDLS and YYNGEE. V lost 3 bases and J lost 7; bases outside the gene matches: 8. This CDR3 is built from 14 residues. CDR3 region: CASSATGGVGTQYF. The CDR3 region has the DNA TGTGCCAGCAGCGCGACCGGGGGGGTGGGGACCCAGTACTTC. The variable domain in full, completed from reference TRBV9 and TRBJ2-5, reads DSGVTQTPKHLITATGQRVTLRCSPRSGDLSVYWYQQSLDQGLQFLIQYYNGEERAKGNILERFSAQQFPDLHSELNLSSLELGDSALYFCASSATGGVGTQYFGPGTRLLVL.

This chain connects TRBV19 to TRBJ1-1, with TRBD1 identical over 9 bases. This CDR3 is 16 amino acids long. Trimming removed 6 bases from V and 7 bases from J; junction bases left unmatched: 15. CDR1 LNHDA and CDR2 SQIVND come from the germline V gene (reference sequence). In DNA form, the CDR3 reads TGTGCCAGTAGACTCTTCACGGGACAGGGAAGAAGTGAAGCTTTCTTT. It specifies CASRLFTGQGRSEAFF.

The chain joins TRBV12-3 or TRBV12-4 to TRBJ1-1; the D is unclear. The CDR3 is 12 residues long. The V end was cut by 3 bases, the J end by 11 bases, with 13 bases between. This chain's CDR3 is CASSLSGLLAFF. CDR3 bases: TGTGCCAGCAGTTTGTCCGGTCTGTTGGCTTTCTTT.

By share, this clonotype ranks as medium-sized. CDR3 loop: CASSPRDFLNEQFF. The CDR3 coding sequence is TGTGCCAGTAGTCCCCGGGACTTTTTGAATGAGCAGTTCTTC. This chain links TRBV19 with TRBJ2-1, with D tentatively TRBD2 (6 bases). The CDR3 is made up of 14 amino acids. Looked up from germline, CDR1 is LNHDA and CDR2 is SQIVND (reference sequence). V was clipped by 5 bases and J by 7 bases, with 15 bases between them.

The rearrangement joins TRBV2 to TRBJ1-2; TRBD1 aligns across 7 bases. The CDR3 totals 14 residues. V shed 1 base and J 2 bases; nucleotides not matched to a gene: 1. Germline-derived CDR1 and CDR2 are SNHLY and FYNNEI. CDR3 in DNA: TGTGCCAGCAGTGAAGACAGGGGAAACTATGGCTACACCTTC. Protein product: CASSEDRGNYGYTF.

The rearrangement links TRBV30 to TRBJ1-2; no clear D gene. The CDR3 length is 12 residues. From germline, CDR1 is GTSNPN and CDR2 SVGIG (reference sequence). Trimming shortened V by 3 bases and J by 5 bases, and 10 bases separated the two germline ends. CDR3 DNA sequence: TGTGCCTGGAGCTTTCGGGCATATGGCTACACCTTC. As protein: CAWSFRAYGYTF.

The chain carries TRBV6-1 and TRBJ1-2, with D tentatively TRBD1 (5 bases). The CDR3 loop spans 14 amino acids. The germline V and J ends were trimmed by 2 bases and 4 bases, with 11 bases remaining between them. Looked up from germline, CDR1 is MNHNS and CDR2 is SASEGT. CDR3 in amino acids: CASSERGSPYGYTF. As DNA, the CDR3 is TGTGCCAGCAGTGAAAGGGGCAGTCCCTATGGCTACACCTTC.

The chain has TRBV20-1 and TRBJ1-1; possibly TRBD1 for D (5 bases). Trimming stripped 5 bases from V and 7 bases from J, with 11 bases between. CDR3 length: 11 residues. The germline V gene encodes CDR1 DFQATT and CDR2 SNEGSKA (reference sequence). CDR3 loop: CSARVRGEAFF. The CDR3 DNA reads as TGCAGTGCTCGCGTTAGGGGTGAAGCTTTCTTT.

This clonotype was counted once. The V call is TRBV12-3 or TRBV12-4, the J call TRBJ2-7; D is uncertain. V lost 6 bases, J lost 4 bases, and 16 bases lay in between. The CDR3 totals 14 residues. The CDR3 DNA sequence: TGTGCCAGCAGCGACCCGGGTCTCCATTACGAGCAGTACTTC. Amino acids: CASSDPGLHYEQYF.